Each of the 24 T cell receptor beta chains below was sequenced from the same sample in a study of post-analysis software for immune sequencing data. Study-wide findings and caveats: In patients, TRBV5-6, TRBV5-1 and TRBV20-1 belonged to four or five TRBV segments found more frequently than in controls.

These TCRs' antigens remain unknown. The library was made from cDNA and included unique molecular identifiers. TCRdb itself ran the PCR reads through MiXCR, one entry per CDR3 protein. The table shows approximately 730,000 distinct CDR3 sequences, with 40% to 55% occurring only once. Sequenced: blood. The receptors derive from a girl aged 10-17 years with multiple sclerosis.

The DNA of the CDR3 is TGCAGTGCGGGGACGTTTTTCGACTCCTACGAGCAGTACTTC. Translating it yields CSAGTFFDSYEQYF. The V and J genes are TRBV20-1 and TRBJ2-7; D could derive from TRBD1 or TRBD2 (5 bases each). V lost 6 bases and J 0 bases, leaving 15 bases between the germline ends. This CDR3 has 14 residues. CDR1 and CDR2 from the germline V gene are DFQATT and SNEGSKA (reference sequence).

This clonotype was observed a handful of times. The chain combines TRBV6-6 with TRBJ2-7; the match to TRBD2 covers 7 bases. CDR1 is MNHNY, CDR2 SVGAGI, per germline (reference sequence). With 4 bases clipped from V and 2 bases from J, the junction kept 11 bases outside the gene matches. The CDR3 loop spans 16 amino acids. CDR3 in amino acids: CASSSQTSSHPYEQYF. The CDR3 DNA follows: TGTGCCAGCAGTTCCCAGACTAGCAGCCACCCCTACGAGCAGTACTTC.

This clonotype was counted between two and nine times. The chain employs TRBV25-1 and TRBJ2-5, with 9 bases that match TRBD1. The CDR3 extends over 16 amino acids. The trim removed 3 bases at V and 5 bases at J, leaving 10 bases unmatched. Germline values: CDR1 MGHDK, CDR2 SYGVNS. The CDR3 loop reads CASSEPHLGQGETQYF. In DNA, the CDR3 is TGTGCCAGCAGTGAGCCCCACCTCGGACAGGGGGAGACCCAGTACTTC.

The rearrangement uses TRBV11-3 and TRBJ2-3; no definite D call. The germline gives CDR1 SGHNT, CDR2 YENEEA. Trimming cost V 1 base and J 8 bases, with 13 bases left between them. CDR3 length: 14 amino acids. CDR3 in DNA: TGTGCCAGCAGCTTAGGCCCCTCTTTTGTTACGCAGTATTTT. Its translation: CASSLGPSFVTQYF.

This clonotype was seen only a few times. The J gene is TRBJ2-3, the V gene TRBV7-9; the D gene is possibly TRBD2 (6 bases). The CDR3 is 19 amino acids. Germline V CDR1 and CDR2: SEHNR, FQNEAQ (reference sequence). Between the trimmed V and J ends, which lost 3 bases and 4 bases, there was a span of 26 bases. For the CDR3, the DNA is TGTGCCAGCAGCTTGGTTGTCACTGGGGGGACGGGAGACCCAGATACGCAGTATTTT. Protein: CASSLVVTGGTGDPDTQYF. The full variable domain, with the rest looked up from reference TRBV7-9 and TRBJ2-3, is DTGVSQNPRHKITKRGQNVTFRCDPISEHNRLYWYRQTLGQGPEFLTYFQNEAQLEKSRLLSDRFSAERPKGSFSTLEIQRTEQGDSAMYLCASSLVVTGGTGDPDTQYFGPGTRLTVL.

The rearrangement links TRBV6-2 or TRBV6-3 to TRBJ2-7, with 8 bases matching TRBD1. This CDR3 is built from 15 residues. The junction had 5 bases not matched to a gene; V was cut back by 3 bases and J by 1 base. Germline V gene data show CDR1 as MNHEY and CDR2 as SVGEGT. CDR3 residues: CASSYEQGASYEQYF. DNA of the CDR3: TGTGCCAGCAGTTATGAGCAGGGGGCATCCTACGAGCAGTACTTC.

This clonotype was seen more than once but under ten times. The CDR3 protein is CSAPRSLNTEAFF. The CDR3, as DNA: TGCAGTGCTCCGCGCTCTTTGAACACTGAAGCTTTCTTT. The rearrangement links TRBV20-1 to TRBJ1-1; D not resolved. Germline V gene lookup returns CDR1 DFQATT and CDR2 SNEGSKA (reference sequence). V dropped 5 bases and J dropped 0 bases, with 10 bases sitting between them. The CDR3 contains 13 residues.

This clonotype has a handful of counts. V and J are TRBV29-1 and TRBJ1-1; TRBD1 aligns across 10 bases. The CDR3 runs to 12 residues. Trimming cost V 6 bases and J 5 bases; bases outside gene matches: 3. In germline, CDR1 is SQVTM, CDR2 ANQGSEA. The CDR3 DNA is TGCAGCGTCTCGGACAGGGGGACTGAAGCTTTCTTT. Its translation: CSVSDRGTEAFF.

The rearrangement joins TRBV6-1 to TRBJ1-2; a weak D match, TRBD1 (5 bases). Trimming removed 5 bases at V and 3 bases at J, with 16 bases between. The CDR3 runs to 15 residues. The germline V gene has CDR1 MNHNS and CDR2 SASEGT. The CDR3 DNA follows: TGTGCCAGCAGTCAAGACCTAGACAGACACTATGGCTACACCTTC. Its protein is CASSQDLDRHYGYTF.

The V gene is TRBV5-6, the J gene TRBJ2-3; a possible D gene is TRBD2 (6 bases). V lost 4 bases and J 6 bases, leaving 21 bases between the germline ends. The germline V gene has CDR1 SGHDT and CDR2 YYEEEE. This CDR3 is built from 16 residues. CDR3 sequence (DNA): TGTGCCAGCAGCACCCTTTGGAGGGAGAGCTCTGATACGCAGTATTTT. Translation gives CASSTLWRESSDTQYF.

In its sample, this clonotype was seen a few times. The gene calls are TRBV11-2 and TRBJ2-7, with TRBD2 matching 10 bases. V was pared by 5 bases and J by 2 bases, with 9 bases of the junction left unmatched. Germline assignment: CDR1 SGHAT and CDR2 FQNNGV. This CDR3 has 16 residues. CDR3 amino acids: CASSTLAGWEPYEQYF. The CDR3 DNA follows: TGTGCCAGCAGCACACTAGCGGGATGGGAACCCTACGAGCAGTACTTC.

The J gene is TRBJ2-7, the V gene TRBV15, with 8 nucleotides matching TRBD1. CDR3 length equals 15 residues. V shed 1 base and J 5 bases; nucleotides not matched to a gene: 7. Germline CDR1 reads LNHNV; CDR2 reads YYDKDF (reference sequence). CDR3: CATSRGGQGGHEQYF. The CDR3 nucleotides read TGTGCCACCAGCAGAGGAGGACAGGGTGGCCACGAGCAGTACTTC.

The chain carries TRBV10-2 and TRBJ2-3; D is unclear. V shed 3 bases and J shed 4 bases, with 8 bases lying between them. In germline, CDR1 is WSHSY, CDR2 SAAADI. CDR3 size: 13 residues. The CDR3 region is CASSEVTPDTQYF. CDR3 nucleotide sequence: TGCGCCAGCAGTGAAGTTACGCCAGATACGCAGTATTTT.

This chain connects TRBV5-4 to TRBJ1-1; D is undetermined. Per the germline V gene, CDR1 is SGHNT and CDR2 is YYREEE (reference sequence). V was trimmed by 5 bases and J by 1 base, leaving 9 bases between them. The CDR3 is 13 amino acids. The CDR3 bases are TGTGCCAGCAGACAACAAGAGAACACTGAAGCTTTCTTT. Translating it yields CASRQQENTEAFF.

In this sample, this clonotype turned up a few times. The rearrangement links TRBV20-1 to TRBJ2-7; TRBD2 agrees at 9 bases. The CDR3 sequence is 14 residues long. The germline gives CDR1 DFQATT, CDR2 SNEGSKA (reference sequence). Trimming at V came to 1 base and at J to 2 bases, leaving 3 bases not matched to a gene. In nucleotides, the CDR3 is TGCAGTGCTAGAGTTGCGGGAGGGCCCTACGAGCAGTACTTC. Protein product: CSARVAGGPYEQYF.

This clonotype was observed a handful of times. The genes are TRBV29-1 and TRBJ1-2; D is perhaps TRBD1 (6 bases). V lost 0 bases to trimming and J lost 5 bases, with 16 bases between them. Germline V gene lookup returns CDR1 SQVTM and CDR2 ANQGSEA. This CDR3 is built from 15 residues. The CDR3: CSVEDWRGVNYGYTF. The CDR3, as DNA: TGCAGCGTTGAAGACTGGAGGGGGGTCAATTATGGCTACACCTTC. Variable domain in full (rest from reference TRBV29-1 and TRBJ1-2): SAVISQKPSRDICQRGTSLTIQCQVDSQVTMMFWYRQQPGQSLTLIATANQGSEATYESGFVIDKFPISRPNLTFSTLTVSNMSPEDSSIYLCSVEDWRGVNYGYTFGSGTRLTVV.

V and J are TRBV12-3 or TRBV12-4 and TRBJ2-5; D not resolved. The CDR3 loop spans 11 amino acids. V lost 1 base and J 9 bases, leaving 6 bases between the germline ends. CDR3 residues: CASSLEAAQYF. In DNA form, the CDR3 reads TGTGCCAGCAGTTTAGAGGCGGCCCAGTACTTC.

V and J are TRBV12-3 or TRBV12-4 and TRBJ2-5, with D perhaps being TRBD1 or TRBD2 (6 bases each). V was trimmed by 0 bases and J by 7 bases, leaving 18 bases between them. The CDR3 has 16 residues. Written as DNA, the CDR3 is TGTGCCAGCAGTTTAGCGTTCTCGCCACAGGGAGGGACCCAGTACTTC. Its translation is CASSLAFSPQGGTQYF.

This clonotype was counted a few times. The genes are TRBV12-3 or TRBV12-4 and TRBJ2-5, with 11 bases fitting TRBD2. The CDR3 runs 15 residues. J gave up 4 bases and V 8 bases, and 9 bases lay outside the gene matches. CDR3 residues: CASRGTSGTVETQYF. Written as DNA, the CDR3 is TGTGCCAGCCGCGGGACTAGCGGAACAGTAGAGACCCAGTACTTC.

The chain carries TRBV6-1 and TRBJ2-7; 7 positions agree with TRBD2. The CDR3 totals 15 residues. The V gene's germline CDR1 is MNHNS and CDR2 SASEGT. The junction had 9 bases not matched to a gene; V was cut back by 6 bases and J by 1 base. The DNA for the CDR3 is TGTGCCAGCAGCGCAGTGACTAGCTCTTCCTACGAGCAGTACTTC. This translates into CASSAVTSSSYEQYF.

A word on this clonotype: The junction and the germline gene differ at one end; a read error may be behind it. The V call is TRBV9, the J call TRBJ2-5, with 8 nucleotides matching TRBD2. The germline gives CDR1 SGDLS, CDR2 YYNGEE. CDR3 length equals 19 residues. CDR3 sequence (DNA): TGTGCCAGCAGCGTAGTCCCCTGGAGCGGGAGTACGGTCGGAGAGACCCAGTATTTC. Translation: CASSVVPWSGSTVGETQYF.

This chain joins TRBV9 and TRBJ2-7; the D gene is possibly TRBD1 (6 bases). The end of the DNA fits TRBJ2-4 better, so the J call may be wrong. Germline loops: CDR1 SGDLS, CDR2 YYNGEE. The CDR3 is made up of 13 amino acids. CDR3 bases: TGTGCCAGCAGCACTACAGGGAGTGACATTCAGTACTTC. Encoded protein: CASSTTGSDIQYF.

The chain links TRBV27 to TRBJ2-5; D gene ambiguous. Germline CDR1 and CDR2: MNHEY and SMNVEV (reference sequence). V dropped 4 bases and J dropped 0 bases, with 6 bases sitting between them. This CDR3 is built from 13 residues. Here the CDR3 reads CASSSRHQETQYF. The CDR3 DNA reads TGTGCCAGCAGTTCCCGACACCAAGAGACCCAGTACTTC.

This chain links TRBV20-1 with TRBJ2-1; the match to TRBD2 covers 9 bases. Germline CDR1 is DFQATT and CDR2 is SNEGSKA (reference sequence). CDR3 length: 16 residues. The V and J ends lost 0 bases and 5 bases, in that order; junction bases with no gene match: 8. The CDR3 region has the DNA TGCAGTGCTAGAGATACTAGCGGGTGGGCAAACAATGAGCAGTTCTTC. Amino acid sequence: CSARDTSGWANNEQFF.